What follows describes a single T cell receptor (beta chain). This entry comes from a study of T cells in Graves' hyperthyroidism and ophthalmopathy. Researchers took RNA transcripts and amplified the TCR beta CDR3 regions from them. The HTBI primer set served for first-round RT-PCR of the TCR CDR3. TCRdb reprocessed the multiplex PCR reads with MiXCR, giving one entry per CDR3 protein. The sample lists about 520,000 distinct CDR3 sequences; around a quarter were seen once. The germline CDR1 and CDR2 sequences are SGHDT and YYEEEE. V dropped 0 bases and J dropped 8 bases, with 11 bases sitting between them. The CDR3 contains 13 residues.

V and J are TRBV5-6 and TRBJ1-2; D call uncertain. This TCR was sampled from a woman under 40 with Graves' ophthalmopathy. The sequenced sample consisted of blood. CDR3 bases: TGTGCCAGCAGCTTGGGCCGCCGACTGGGCTACACCTTC. This sequence encodes CASSLGRRLGYTF.